This T cell receptor beta chain emerged from a study of T cells in Graves' hyperthyroidism and ophthalmopathy. Study context: Pretreatment peripheral blood was obtained at initial diagnosis.

TCR beta CDR3 region amplification was performed from RNA transcripts. In the first-round RT-PCR of the TCR CDR3, the HTBI primer set was used. Using its own MiXCR run on the multiplex PCR reads, TCRdb lists one record per CDR3 protein. Of around 340,000 distinct CDR3 sequences in the sample, about 15% are singletons; the top ten hold 33%. Stable disease denoted Graves' hyperthyroidism without ophthalmopathy progression within 18 months. These patients, aged 18 to 65, had recently diagnosed hyperthyroidism lasting under 2 months. The germline CDR1 and CDR2 sequences are KGHDR and SFDVKD. The V and J ends lost 8 bases and 9 bases respectively, with 16 bases between them. The CDR3 length is 13 residues. This clonotype was seen ten or more times.

This clonotype was sampled from a young man with Graves' hyperthyroidism. This rearrangement joins TRBV24-1 to TRBJ2-1, with a weak D call TRBD1 (6 bases). Sample: blood. CDR3 sequence reads: CATMTQGSGEQFF. The CDR3 DNA is TGTGCCACCATGACACAGGGTAGTGGTGAGCAGTTCTTC.